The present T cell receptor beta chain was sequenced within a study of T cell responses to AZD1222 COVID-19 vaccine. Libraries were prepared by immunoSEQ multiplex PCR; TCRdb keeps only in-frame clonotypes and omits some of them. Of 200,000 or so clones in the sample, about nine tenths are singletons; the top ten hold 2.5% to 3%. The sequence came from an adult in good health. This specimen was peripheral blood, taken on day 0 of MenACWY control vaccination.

Here the CDR3 reads CASSGQGRPEAFF. The CDR3 bases are TGTGCCAGCAGTGGACAGGGGCGTCCTGAAGCTTTCTTT. This chain uses TRBV28 with TRBJ1-1, with 9 bases aligning to TRBD1. V shed 5 bases and J 6 bases; nucleotides not matched to a gene: 4. Germline-derived CDR1 and CDR2 are MDHEN and SYDVKM. This CDR3 contains 13 residues.